This TCR beta chain was observed in a study of CD8 T cells in Susac syndrome. Sequencing targeted TCR beta in blood CD8+ and CD4+ T cells. Patients with stable or active relapsing-remitting disease, all of them treatment-naive, made up the multiple sclerosis controls. Negative isolation yielded CD4+ and CD8+ T cells, and FACS enriched TEMRA cells. This CDR3 spans 15 amino acids. V was clipped by 2 bases and J by 1 base, with 11 bases between them. Germline CDR1 and CDR2: LGHNA and YNFKEQ. Random hexamers primed reverse transcription of about 0.5 to 1 ug RNA. Amplification of TCR beta CDR3 across 54 Vbeta and 13 Jbeta was performed with immunoSEQ multiplex PCR. MiXCR, applied by TCRdb to the immunoSEQ multiplex PCR reads, yields one record per CDR3 protein. Among 200,000 to 250,000 distinct CDR3 sequences listed, 95% were seen once.

The sequenced sample consisted of CD4+ T cells from PBMCs. This clonotype was sampled from a human donor with multiple sclerosis. The chain links TRBV4-2 to TRBJ1-1, with D unclear. The CDR3 DNA follows: TGTGCCAGCAGCCAACCAAGAGCTTCGAACACTGAAGCTTTCTTT. This codes for CASSQPRASNTEAFF.